Described below is a single TCR beta chain sequence and its context. These data originate in a study of blood T cell repertoires in COVID-19. Study overall: PBMCs, B-cell-depleted T cells, or T cells provided the cDNA or gDNA that made up the material.

Trimming removed 3 bases at V and 5 bases at J, with 17 bases between. The CDR3 is 16 residues long. Per germline, CDR1 SGHNT and CDR2 YYREEE (reference sequence). Methods used by the authors: Scientists estimated how many nucleated cells there were by amplifying reference gene primers. The repertoire was sequenced with immunoSEQ multiplex PCR; TCRdb's copy has only in-frame clones and lacks some. V and J calls and clone size are copied from that table; D and trimming were computed from the DNA. The top ten clones hold approximately 7.9% of a sample with under 300,000 clones, 87% of them seen once. The receptor was derived from a man aged 60 to 75 who had recovered from COVID-19. What was sequenced was peripheral blood. J is TRBJ2-2 and V is TRBV5-4; a weak D match, TRBD1 (6 bases). The CDR3 DNA is TGTGCCAGCAGCTGGAAGAAACAGGGTGGGACCGGGGAGCTGTTTTTT. Encoded protein: CASSWKKQGGTGELFF.